This T cell receptor (beta chain) was recovered during a study of blood T cell repertoires in COVID-19. The overall study: COVID-19 samples collected from the United States, Italy and Spain covered acute and convalescent phases.

Authors' processing steps: Amplification of reference gene primers was used by the study to estimate nucleated cell counts. The protocol was immunoSEQ multiplex PCR, while the TCRdb copy is restricted to in-frame clones and leaves out a portion. V and J calls and clone size come straight from that table; D and trimming were deduced from the DNA. Altogether approximately 210,000 clones are present, 84% being singletons, with the ten largest covering roughly 8%. The CDR3 runs to 14 residues. The germline V gene has CDR1 SEHNR and CDR2 FQNEAQ (reference sequence). The junction had 5 bases not matched to a gene; V was cut back by 5 bases and J by 2 bases. This clone was seen a handful of times.

This clonotype originated in a woman aged 45-60 years with active or convalescent COVID-19. The genes are TRBV7-9 and TRBJ2-7; 8 nucleotides agree with TRBD2. Material for sequencing was peripheral blood. CDR3 in DNA: TGTGCCAGCAGCCGAAAGCGGGAGCCCTACGAGCAGTACTTC. This encodes CASSRKREPYEQYF.